This TCR beta chain originates from a study of monozygotic twins with inflammatory bowel disease. Comment on this clonotype: The antigen remains undetermined.

This CDR3 comprises 14 residues. Germline V CDR1 and CDR2: DFQATT, SNEGSKA (reference sequence). The study, taken as a whole, reports: The analysis failed to separate different T cell subtypes. Using the inverse Simpson index, IBD patients had lower TCRbeta diversity than healthy co-twins. Twin concordance left repertoire similarity unchanged, with limited power a possible explanation for this lack of difference.

For each CDR3 protein, TCRdb gives one entry from its re-call of the 5' RACE reads, without DNA. Here the sample table reports 110,000 to 150,000 distinct CDR3 sequences. The receptor's source is a human donor with ulcerative colitis or Crohn's disease, or a healthy co-twin of an affected twin (not recorded which). Sequenced material: blood. This chain links TRBV20-1 with TRBJ1-3. CDR3 amino acids: CSARDSGSGNTIYF.